Sequencing of this T cell receptor beta chain was carried out in a study of regulatory T cells in long-lasting Graves disease. Investigators prepared the TCR beta libraries by applying iRepertoire HTBI primers and Arm-PCR of CDR3 regions. TCRdb independently ran MiXCR on the multiplex PCR reads; one entry per CDR3 protein. The repertoire holds 360,000 or so distinct CDR3 sequences, with roughly 16% as singletons. Broader study findings: When disease was persistent, TRBV28, TRBJ1-2 and TRBJ2-5 were the favored segments. Peripheral blood was the sole material, not thyroid tissue.

Germline V gives CDR1 LNHDA, CDR2 SQIVND (reference sequence). Trimming shortened V by 6 bases and J by 4 bases, and 15 bases separated the two germline ends. CDR3 length: 15 amino acids. Time point: newly diagnosed GD, antithyroid drugs for less than 3 months. The TCR library used RNA extracted from PBMCs. Tubes containing EDTA received about 9.4 milliliters of drawn peripheral blood. As regards this clonotype: The antigen is unknown.

These data also formed part of another study, on T cells in Graves' hyperthyroidism and ophthalmopathy.

The chain links TRBV19 to TRBJ2-2, with D possibly being TRBD1 (5 bases). The origin of this receptor is a woman between 18 and 29 years old with Graves disease. This material consisted of peripheral blood mononuclear cells (PBMCs), taken at new diagnosis, from a patient treated with antithyroid drugs. CDR3 loop: CASSPPMGPTGELFF. CDR3 nucleotide sequence: TGTGCCAGTAGCCCCCCCATGGGGCCCACCGGGGAGCTGTTTTTT.